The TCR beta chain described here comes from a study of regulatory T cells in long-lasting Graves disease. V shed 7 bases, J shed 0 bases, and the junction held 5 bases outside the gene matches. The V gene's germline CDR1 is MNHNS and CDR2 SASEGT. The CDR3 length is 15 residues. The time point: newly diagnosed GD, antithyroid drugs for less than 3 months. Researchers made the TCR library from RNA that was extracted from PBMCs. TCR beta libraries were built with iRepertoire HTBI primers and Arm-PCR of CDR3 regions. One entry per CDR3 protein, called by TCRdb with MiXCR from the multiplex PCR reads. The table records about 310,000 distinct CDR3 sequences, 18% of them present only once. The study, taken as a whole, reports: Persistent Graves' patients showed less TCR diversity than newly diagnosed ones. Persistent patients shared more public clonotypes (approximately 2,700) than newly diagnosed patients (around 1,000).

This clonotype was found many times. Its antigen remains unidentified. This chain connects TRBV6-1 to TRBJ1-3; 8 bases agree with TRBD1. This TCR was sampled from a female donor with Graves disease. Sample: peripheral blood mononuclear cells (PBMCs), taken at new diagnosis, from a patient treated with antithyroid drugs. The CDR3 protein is CASTLTGASGNTIYF. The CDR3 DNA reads TGTGCCAGCACTCTGACAGGGGCCTCTGGAAACACCATATATTTT.